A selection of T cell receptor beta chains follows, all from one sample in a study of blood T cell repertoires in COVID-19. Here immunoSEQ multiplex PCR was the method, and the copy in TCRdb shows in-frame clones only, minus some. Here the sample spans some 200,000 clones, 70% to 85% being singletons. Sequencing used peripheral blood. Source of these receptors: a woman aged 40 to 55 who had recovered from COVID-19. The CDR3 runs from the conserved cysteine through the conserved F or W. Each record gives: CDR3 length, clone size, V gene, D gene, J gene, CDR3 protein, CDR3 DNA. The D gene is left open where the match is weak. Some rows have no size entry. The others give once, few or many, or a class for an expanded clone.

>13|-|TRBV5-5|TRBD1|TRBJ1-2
CASSFDTGGGYTF
TGTGCCAGCAGCTTCGACACAGGGGGTGGCTACACCTTC
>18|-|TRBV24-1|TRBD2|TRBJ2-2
CATSEQTSGGLNTGELFF
TGTGCCACCAGTGAGCAGACTAGCGGGGGGCTGAACACCGGGGAGCTGTTTTTT
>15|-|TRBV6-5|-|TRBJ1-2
CASRGQPTVEYGYTF
TGTGCCAGCAGAGGACAGCCCACCGTTGAATATGGCTACACCTTC
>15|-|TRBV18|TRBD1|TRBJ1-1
CASSPPAGGKTEAFF
TGTGCCAGCTCACCACCAGCAGGGGGTAAGACTGAAGCTTTCTTT
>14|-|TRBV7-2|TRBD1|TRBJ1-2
CASSSQGEGYGYTF
TGTGCCAGCAGCTCACAGGGGGAAGGGTATGGCTACACCTTC
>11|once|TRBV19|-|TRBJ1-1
CASTNDREAFF
TGTGCCAGTACTAATGACAGGGAAGCTTTCTTT
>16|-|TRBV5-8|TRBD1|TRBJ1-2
CASSPPGTGANYGYTF
TGTGCCAGCAGCCCCCCCGGGACAGGGGCCAACTATGGCTACACCTTC
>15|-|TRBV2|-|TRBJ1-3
CASSESTDSGNTIYF
TGTGCCAGCAGTGAAAGTACTGACTCTGGAAACACCATATATTTT
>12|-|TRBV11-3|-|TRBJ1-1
CASSPPYTEAFF
TGTGCCAGCAGCCCCCCCTACACTGAAGCTTTCTTT
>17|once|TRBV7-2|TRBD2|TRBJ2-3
CASSLVGGGGPTDTQYF
TGTGCCAGCAGCTTAGTTGGCGGGGGGGGCCCGACAGATACGCAGTATTTT
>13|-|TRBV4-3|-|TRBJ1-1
CASSQSSGTVSFF
TGCGCCAGCAGCCAGTCTAGTGGTACGGTATCTTTCTTT
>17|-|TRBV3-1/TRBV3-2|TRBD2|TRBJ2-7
CASSPPAGLAGFKEQYF
TGTGCCAGCAGTCCACCCGCCGGACTAGCGGGGTTCAAGGAGCAGTACTTC
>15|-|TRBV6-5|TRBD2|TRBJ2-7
CASRPEGGSSYEQYF
TGTGCCAGCAGACCTGAGGGAGGGAGCTCCTACGAGCAGTACTTC
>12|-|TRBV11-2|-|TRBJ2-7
CASSLPASEQYF
TGTGCCAGCAGCTTACCTGCTAGCGAGCAGTACTTC
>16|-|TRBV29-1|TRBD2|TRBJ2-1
CSVEDKLAGLYNEQFF
TGCAGCGTTGAAGATAAACTAGCGGGACTGTACAATGAGCAGTTCTTC
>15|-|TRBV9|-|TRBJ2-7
CASSVVDTPGYEQYF
TGTGCCAGCAGCGTAGTAGACACCCCCGGCTACGAGCAGTACTTC
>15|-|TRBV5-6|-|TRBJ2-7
CASSSGLAGTYEQYF
TGTGCCAGCAGCTCGGGACTGGCTGGGACCTACGAGCAGTACTTC